The 25 T cell receptor beta chains in this list originate from one sample, sequenced in a study of T cells after yellow fever vaccination. Using its own MiXCR run on the 5' RACE reads, TCRdb lists one record per CDR3 protein. The sample consists of more than 300,000 distinct CDR3 sequences, 3.5% to 5% of them appearing once. This specimen was PBMCs, taken 15 days after the yellow fever booster vaccination. The source of these receptors is a man aged 18 to 29 who received the YFV17D yellow fever vaccine.

This clonotype has ten or more counts. The rearrangement uses TRBV5-1 and TRBJ1-1, with TRBD1 matching 9 bases. Germline V gene lookup returns CDR1 SGHRS and CDR2 YFSETQ. With V trimmed by 2 bases and J by 0 bases, 8 bases remained unmatched. The CDR3 extends over 17 amino acids. The DNA of the CDR3 is TGCGCCAGCAGCTTAGACCCACAGGGGGCCCTGAACACTGAAGCTTTCTTT. It yields the protein CASSLDPQGALNTEAFF.

This clonotype was recorded at least ten times. The V gene is TRBV9, the J gene TRBJ2-3; 13 bases fit TRBD2. The junction had 12 bases not matched to a gene; V was cut back by 5 bases and J by 0 bases. This CDR3 has 19 amino acids. Germline V gene lookup returns CDR1 SGDLS and CDR2 YYNGEE. This chain's CDR3 is CASSTGLAGPSTSTDTQYF. CDR3 DNA: TGTGCCAGCAGTACGGGACTAGCGGGGCCATCCACTAGCACAGATACGCAGTATTTT. Using reference TRBV9 and TRBJ2-3 for the parts outside the CDR3, the full variable domain is DSGVTQTPKHLITATGQRVTLRCSPRSGDLSVYWYQQSLDQGLQFLIQYYNGEERAKGNILERFSAQQFPDLHSELNLSSLELGDSALYFCASSTGLAGPSTSTDTQYFGPGTRLTVL.

This clonotype has a count of ten or more. The rearrangement links TRBV7-2 to TRBJ2-7, with D perhaps TRBD1 (7 bases). The germline gives CDR1 SGHTA, CDR2 FQGNSA. This CDR3 has 14 amino acids. V dropped 2 bases and J dropped 2 bases, with 10 bases sitting between them. The CDR3 DNA is TGTGCCAGCAGCTTAAGCAGGGGGGCCTACGAGCAGTACTTC. It specifies CASSLSRGAYEQYF.

This clonotype was found many times. The V call is TRBV4-3, the J call TRBJ2-1; D might be TRBD2 (7 bases). Germline V gene data show CDR1 as LGHNA and CDR2 as YSLEER. The ends were cut back, 0 bases at V and 2 bases at J, with 14 bases in the middle. The CDR3 extends over 17 amino acids. The CDR3 sequence: CASSQDIRGGTYNEQFF. DNA for the CDR3: TGCGCCAGCAGCCAAGATATTAGGGGGGGGACCTACAATGAGCAGTTCTTC.

Many counts were recorded for this clonotype. The rearrangement uses TRBV7-2 and TRBJ2-3; possibly TRBD1 or TRBD2 for D (5 bases each). Trimming shortened V by 5 bases and J by 8 bases, and 20 bases separated the two germline ends. This CDR3 comprises 15 residues. Germline CDR1 SGHTA, CDR2 FQGNSA. The CDR3 DNA is TGTGCCAGCAGCCTAGGGCAGAGGGGTCTGGGTACGCAGTATTTT. Its translation: CASSLGQRGLGTQYF. Based on the CDR3 plus reference TRBV7-2 and TRBJ2-3, the full variable domain is GAGVSQSPSNKVTEKGKDVELRCDPISGHTALYWYRQSLGQGLEFLIYFQGNSAPDKSGLPSDRFSAERTGGSVSTLTIQRTQQEDSAVYLCASSLGQRGLGTQYFGPGTRLTVL.

This clonotype has more than one count but fewer than ten. V is TRBV5-1 and J is TRBJ2-2, with a weak D call TRBD2 (6 bases). Germline V lookup: CDR1 SGHRS, CDR2 YFSETQ. Trimming removed 4 bases at V and 6 bases at J, with 16 bases between. The CDR3 has 15 residues. DNA of the CDR3: TGCGCCAGCAGCGGCGGACTAAACTGGGCCGGGGAGCTGTTTTTT. Amino acids: CASSGGLNWAGELFF.

This clonotype has just a few counts. The V gene is TRBV20-1, the J gene TRBJ2-2, with TRBD1 as a possible D gene (6 bases). Germline CDR1 and CDR2: DFQATT and SNEGSKA (reference sequence). V was cut by 0 bases and J by 7 bases, with 15 bases left in between. The CDR3 runs 15 residues. The CDR3 DNA follows: TGCAGTGCTAGAGAGGCGATGGGGGCCGTCGGGGAGCTGTTTTTT. Its translation is CSAREAMGAVGELFF.

Many counts were recorded for this clonotype. This chain connects TRBV27 to TRBJ1-1; D is unresolved. Between the trimmed V and J ends, which lost 3 bases and 1 base, there was a span of 6 bases. The CDR3 runs 13 residues. Per the germline V gene, CDR1 is MNHEY and CDR2 is SMNVEV (reference sequence). CDR3 region: CASSFSENTEAFF. The CDR3 nucleotides are TGTGCCAGCAGTTTCTCAGAGAACACTGAAGCTTTCTTT.

In regard to this clonotype: A clone one base away is much larger, so this may be a read error. V gene TRBV29-1 combines with J gene TRBJ2-7; D not resolved. Germline CDR1 reads SQVTM; CDR2 reads ANQGSEA. Between the trimmed V and J ends, which lost 4 bases and 0 bases, there was a span of 10 bases. The CDR3 is 13 amino acids. In nucleotides, the CDR3 is TGCAGCGTTGGACGGTCTGACTCCTACGAGCAGTACTTC. It is translated as CSVGRSDSYEQYF.

This clonotype was seen a few times. The chain is built from TRBV5-1 and TRBJ1-1; the D gene is possibly TRBD1 (6 bases). V lost 4 bases, J lost 4 bases, and 17 bases lay in between. Germline CDR1 reads SGHRS; CDR2 reads YFSETQ. This CDR3 contains 15 residues. CDR3 protein: CASSPQGLPSTEAFF. The CDR3 DNA follows: TGCGCCAGCAGCCCGCAGGGGTTGCCCAGCACTGAAGCTTTCTTT.

V gene TRBV27 combines with J gene TRBJ1-3; unclear D gene. V was trimmed by 0 bases and J by 2 bases, leaving 8 bases between them. Germline-derived CDR1 and CDR2 are MNHEY and SMNVEV (reference sequence). The CDR3 is 15 residues long. The CDR3 nucleotides read TGTGCCAGCAGTTTATCAAGTTACACTGGAAACACCATATATTTT. Translating gives CASSLSSYTGNTIYF.

This chain joins TRBV7-9 and TRBJ2-3; tentatively, D is TRBD2 (6 bases). This CDR3 is built from 15 residues. V was trimmed by 5 bases and J by 0 bases, leaving 12 bases between them. CDR1 is SEHNR, CDR2 FQNEAQ, per germline (reference sequence). The chain's CDR3 is CASSLGRDSTDTQYF. The CDR3 region has the DNA TGTGCCAGCAGCCTAGGGCGGGATAGCACAGATACGCAGTATTTT.

This clonotype was found many times. This rearrangement joins TRBV5-1 to TRBJ1-4; the D is unclear. Germline values: CDR1 SGHRS, CDR2 YFSETQ. The CDR3 is made up of 15 amino acids. Between the trimmed V and J ends, which lost 3 bases and 1 base, there was a span of 10 bases. CDR3: CASSSTSGTNEKLFF. Written as DNA, the CDR3 is TGCGCCAGCAGCTCCACTAGCGGAACTAATGAAAAACTGTTTTTT. Full variable domain (rest looked up from reference TRBV5-1 and TRBJ1-4): KAGVTQTPRYLIKTRGQQVTLSCSPISGHRSVSWYQQTPGQGLQFLFEYFSETQRNKGNFPGRFSGRQFSNSRSEMNVSTLELGDSALYLCASSSTSGTNEKLFFGSGTQLSVL.

This clonotype has a count of ten or more. The genes are TRBV7-2 and TRBJ2-1; the D is unclear. This CDR3 is 12 amino acids long. Germline V lookup: CDR1 SGHTA, CDR2 FQGNSA. The V gene lost 5 bases and the J gene lost 10 bases, with 12 bases spanning the gap. CDR3 nucleotides: TGTGCCAGCAGCCCCCGAATCAGGGAGCAGTTCTTC. It encodes CASSPRIREQFF.

This clonotype was picked up many times. J is TRBJ1-6 and V is TRBV7-2; weak D call: TRBD1 (6 bases). The germline gives CDR1 SGHTA, CDR2 FQGNSA. V lost 5 bases to trimming and J lost 0 bases, with 20 bases between them. The CDR3 contains 19 residues. The chain's CDR3 is CASSRRGGAPLSYNSPLHF. The CDR3 bases are TGTGCCAGCAGCCGGAGAGGGGGGGCCCCGCTCTCCTATAATTCACCCCTCCACTTT. Looking up the rest from reference TRBV7-2 and TRBJ1-6 gives the full variable domain: GAGVSQSPSNKVTEKGKDVELRCDPISGHTALYWYRQSLGQGLEFLIYFQGNSAPDKSGLPSDRFSAERTGGSVSTLTIQRTQQEDSAVYLCASSRRGGAPLSYNSPLHFGNGTRLTVT.

The V gene is TRBV20-1, the J gene TRBJ2-4; D gene unclear. Germline values: CDR1 DFQATT, CDR2 SNEGSKA (reference sequence). The CDR3 consists of 14 residues. The V end lost 0 bases, the J end lost 7 bases, and 13 bases lay between the germline ends. The CDR3, as DNA: TGCAGTGCTAGAGATGGGGTAGTTGTTAACATTCAGTACTTC. This gives the protein CSARDGVVVNIQYF.

The V gene is TRBV9, the J gene TRBJ1-3; D not resolved. The CDR3 contains 15 residues. Trimming pared 2 bases from V and 0 bases from J, leaving 9 bases between. Germline V lookup: CDR1 SGDLS, CDR2 YYNGEE. DNA of the CDR3: TGTGCCAGCAGCGTTCTGTCTGGCTCTGGAAACACCATATATTTT. Translation: CASSVLSGSGNTIYF.

This clonotype was seen repeatedly, ten times or more. CDR3 residues: CASTPGQNYEQYF. In DNA, the CDR3 is TGTGCCAGCACACCGGGACAGAACTACGAGCAGTACTTC. The V call is TRBV6-2 or TRBV6-3, the J call TRBJ2-7; 7 positions match TRBD1. Trimming cost V 7 bases and J 3 bases; bases outside gene matches: 6. Germline assignment: CDR1 MNHEY and CDR2 SVGEGT. The CDR3 length is 13 residues.

V gene TRBV6-6 combines with J gene TRBJ2-1, with no clear D. CDR1 and CDR2 from the germline V gene are MNHNY and SVGAGI (reference sequence). The V gene lost 11 bases and the J gene lost 3 bases, with 17 bases spanning the gap. This CDR3 is built from 14 residues. The CDR3, as DNA: TGTGCCCTCACCCCGAGCAGCAGCTACAATGAGCAGTTCTTC. Protein: CALTPSSSYNEQFF.

The chain carries TRBV18 and TRBJ1-1; D is possibly TRBD1 (6 bases). CDR1 and CDR2 from the germline V gene are KGHSH and LQKENI. Trimming took 3 bases from V and 2 from J, leaving 10 bases between them. CDR3 size: 14 residues. The CDR3 sequence: CASSPQGTNTEAFF. The CDR3 DNA reads as TGTGCCAGCTCACCTCAGGGGACTAACACTGAAGCTTTCTTT.

This clonotype was counted a few times. The CDR3 sequence: CASSPGAVYEQYF. The CDR3 DNA reads TGCGCCAGCAGCCCAGGGGCAGTATACGAGCAGTACTTC. V and J are TRBV5-1 and TRBJ2-7; maybe TRBD1 (6 bases). CDR3 length: 13 amino acids. Germline values: CDR1 SGHRS, CDR2 YFSETQ. The V gene lost 4 bases and the J gene lost 4 bases, with 12 bases spanning the gap.

A few counts support this clonotype. The CDR3 is CASSLSRTGGAYSNQPQHF. The CDR3 DNA reads TGTGCCAGCAGCTTATCCAGGACAGGGGGTGCGTATAGCAATCAGCCCCAGCATTTT. The chain recombines TRBV7-2 with TRBJ1-5; 10 bases are a match to TRBD1. There are 19 residues in the CDR3. Losses at the gene ends were 2 bases for V and 0 bases for J; bases not matched to a gene: 10. Germline V lookup: CDR1 SGHTA, CDR2 FQGNSA.

In its sample, this clonotype was seen a few times. The CDR3 is CASSWDWSSGNTIYF. DNA for the CDR3: TGTGCCAGCAGTTGGGATTGGAGCTCTGGAAACACCATATATTTT. The chain recombines TRBV6-2 or TRBV6-3 with TRBJ1-3, with unresolved D. The CDR3 is made up of 15 amino acids. The germline CDR1 and CDR2 sequences are MNHEY and SVGEGT. Trimming stripped 4 bases from V and 0 bases from J, with 10 bases between.

The chain carries TRBV27 and TRBJ2-5, with TRBD2 as a possible D gene (6 bases). Germline V gives CDR1 MNHEY, CDR2 SMNVEV (reference sequence). The V and J ends lost 0 bases and 7 bases respectively, with 9 bases between them. This CDR3 contains 13 residues. CDR3 sequence reads: CASSLSSSGTQYF. The DNA of the CDR3 is TGTGCCAGCAGTTTATCCAGTAGCGGGACCCAGTACTTC.

This clonotype was observed many times. The rearrangement uses TRBV7-9 and TRBJ1-3; D is ambiguous. Deletions cut 4 bases from V and 0 bases from J, with 7 bases between. The CDR3 consists of 14 residues. Germline-derived CDR1 and CDR2 are SEHNR and FQNEAQ (reference sequence). CDR3: CASSSSSSGNTIYF. CDR3 nucleotides: TGTGCCAGCAGCTCCTCGAGCTCTGGAAACACCATATATTTT.